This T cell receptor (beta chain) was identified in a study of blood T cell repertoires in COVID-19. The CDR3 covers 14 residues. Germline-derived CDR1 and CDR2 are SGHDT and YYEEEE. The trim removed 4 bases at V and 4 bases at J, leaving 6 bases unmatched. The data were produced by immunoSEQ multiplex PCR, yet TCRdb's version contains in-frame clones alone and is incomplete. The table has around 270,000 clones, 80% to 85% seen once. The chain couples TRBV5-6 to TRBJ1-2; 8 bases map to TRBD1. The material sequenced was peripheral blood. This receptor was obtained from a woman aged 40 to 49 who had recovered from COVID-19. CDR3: CASSPQGAGYGYTF. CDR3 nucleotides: TGTGCCAGCAGCCCCCAGGGGGCTGGCTATGGCTACACCTTC.